This T cell receptor beta chain was sequenced during a study of tumor and adjacent non-tumor tissue in lung cancer. General study results and limits: TCR diversity was significantly greater in tumor than normal lung tissue.

For this clonotype: The antigen remains undetermined. A much larger clone sits a single nucleotide away, making a read error possible.

TCRbeta libraries were built with three rounds of nested PCR, modified from ARM-PCR. MiXCR, applied by TCRdb to the multiplex PCR reads, yields one record per CDR3 protein. Of about 120,000 distinct CDR3 sequences in the sample, around three fifths were seen once. The template was RNA from unsorted bulk tissue. This TCR was sampled from a man aged 25-45 years with non-small cell lung cancer. Sequencing used lung tumor tissue.

As DNA, the CDR3 is TGCGCCAGCAGCCAAGATCAATCACAGCTCCAAGAGACCCAGTACTTC. Its protein is CASSQDQSQLQETQYF. V gene TRBV4-1 combines with J gene TRBJ2-5; D is ambiguous. The CDR3 contains 16 residues. CDR1 MGHRA and CDR2 YSYEKL come from the germline V gene. Trimming pared 0 bases from V and 1 base from J, leaving 12 bases between.